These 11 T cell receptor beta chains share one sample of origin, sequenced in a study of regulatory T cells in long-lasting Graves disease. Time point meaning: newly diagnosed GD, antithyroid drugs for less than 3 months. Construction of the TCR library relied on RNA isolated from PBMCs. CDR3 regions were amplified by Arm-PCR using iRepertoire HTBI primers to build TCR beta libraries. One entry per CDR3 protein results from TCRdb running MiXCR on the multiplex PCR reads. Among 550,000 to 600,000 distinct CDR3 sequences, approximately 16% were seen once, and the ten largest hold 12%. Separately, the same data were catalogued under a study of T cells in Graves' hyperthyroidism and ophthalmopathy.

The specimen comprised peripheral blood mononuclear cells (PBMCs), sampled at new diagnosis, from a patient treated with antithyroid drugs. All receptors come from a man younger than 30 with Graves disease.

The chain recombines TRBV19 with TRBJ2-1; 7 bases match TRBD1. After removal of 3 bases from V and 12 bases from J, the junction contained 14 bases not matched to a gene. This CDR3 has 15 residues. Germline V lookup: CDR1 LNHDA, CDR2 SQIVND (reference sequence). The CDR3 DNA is TGTGCCAGTAGTATCGAGGGGGCCCTCTCCGGAGCGCAGTTCTTC. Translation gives CASSIEGALSGAQFF.

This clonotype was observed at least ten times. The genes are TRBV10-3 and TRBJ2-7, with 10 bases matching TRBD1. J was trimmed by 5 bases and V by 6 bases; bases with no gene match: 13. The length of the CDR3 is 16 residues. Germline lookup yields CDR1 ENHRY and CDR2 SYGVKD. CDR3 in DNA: TGTGCCATCAGGATTGAAGCCGGGACAGGGGCCAACGAGCAGTACTTC. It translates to CAIRIEAGTGANEQYF.

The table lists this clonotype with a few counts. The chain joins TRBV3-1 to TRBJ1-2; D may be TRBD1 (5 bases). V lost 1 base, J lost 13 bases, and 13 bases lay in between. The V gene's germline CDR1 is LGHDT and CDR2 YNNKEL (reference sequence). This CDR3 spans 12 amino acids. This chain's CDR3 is CASSQGPQDSTF. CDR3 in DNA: TGTGCCAGCAGCCAAGGCCCACAGGATAGCACCTTC.

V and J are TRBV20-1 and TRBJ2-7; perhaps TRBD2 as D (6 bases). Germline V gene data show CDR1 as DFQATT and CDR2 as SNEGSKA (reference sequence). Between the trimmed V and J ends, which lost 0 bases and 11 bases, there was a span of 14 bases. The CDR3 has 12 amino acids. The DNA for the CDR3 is TGCAGTGCTAGAGAGTATTCAGGGAGGAAGTACTTC. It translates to CSAREYSGRKYF.

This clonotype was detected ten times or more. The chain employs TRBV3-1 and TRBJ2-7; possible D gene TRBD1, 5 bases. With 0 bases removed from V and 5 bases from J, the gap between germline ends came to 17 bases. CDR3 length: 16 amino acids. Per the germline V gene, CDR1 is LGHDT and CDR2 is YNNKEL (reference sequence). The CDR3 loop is CASSQDGAGIWDEQYF. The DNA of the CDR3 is TGTGCCAGCAGCCAAGATGGGGCAGGGATTTGGGACGAGCAGTACTTC.

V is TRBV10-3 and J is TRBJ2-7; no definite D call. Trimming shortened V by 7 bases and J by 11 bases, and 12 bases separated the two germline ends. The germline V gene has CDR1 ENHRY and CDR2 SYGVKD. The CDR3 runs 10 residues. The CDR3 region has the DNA TGTGCCATCAACCCTGCCCTGGAGTACTTC. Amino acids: CAINPALEYF.

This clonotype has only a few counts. CDR3 region: CASGRDSNQPQHF. The DNA of the CDR3 is TGTGCCAGCGGACGGGACAGCAATCAGCCCCAGCATTTT. The chain links TRBV12-3 or TRBV12-4 to TRBJ1-5, with D perhaps matching TRBD1 (5 bases). The length of the CDR3 is 13 residues. Trimming removed 8 bases at V and 1 base at J, with 9 bases between.

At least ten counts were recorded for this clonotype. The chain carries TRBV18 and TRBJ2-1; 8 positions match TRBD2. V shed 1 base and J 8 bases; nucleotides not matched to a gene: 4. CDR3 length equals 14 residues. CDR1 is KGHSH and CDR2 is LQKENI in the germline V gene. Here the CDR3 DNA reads TGTGCCAGCTCACCACGAGCGGGAGCGGATGAGCAGTTCTTC. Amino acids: CASSPRAGADEQFF.

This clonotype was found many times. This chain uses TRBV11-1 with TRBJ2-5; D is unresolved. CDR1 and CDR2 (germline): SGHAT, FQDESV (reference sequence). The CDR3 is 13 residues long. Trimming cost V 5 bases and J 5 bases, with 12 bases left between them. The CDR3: CASSVGLRETQYF. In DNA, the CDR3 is TGTGCCAGCAGCGTGGGCCTAAGGGAGACCCAGTACTTC. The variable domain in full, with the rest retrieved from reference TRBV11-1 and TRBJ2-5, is EAEVAQSPRYKITEKSQAVAFWCDPISGHATLYWYRQILGQGPELLVQFQDESVVDDSQLPKDRFSAERLKGVDSTLKIQPAELGDSAMYLCASSVGLRETQYFGPGTRLLVL.

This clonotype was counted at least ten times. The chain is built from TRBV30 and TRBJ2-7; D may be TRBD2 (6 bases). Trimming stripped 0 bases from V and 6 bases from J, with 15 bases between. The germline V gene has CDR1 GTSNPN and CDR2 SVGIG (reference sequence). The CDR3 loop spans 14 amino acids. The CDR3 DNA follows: TGTGCCTGGAGTGTACTCCTCACTAGCAGCGAGCAGTACTTC. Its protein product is CAWSVLLTSSEQYF.

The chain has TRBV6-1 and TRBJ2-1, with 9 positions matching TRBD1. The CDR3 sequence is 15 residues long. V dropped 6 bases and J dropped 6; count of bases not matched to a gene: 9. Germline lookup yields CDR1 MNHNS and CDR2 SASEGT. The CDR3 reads CASRTGTGIPNEQFF. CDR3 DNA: TGTGCCAGCAGAACCGGGACAGGGATTCCCAATGAGCAGTTCTTC.